Sequencing of this TCR beta chain was carried out in a study of identical twins. Study outcomes and limitations: Invariant T cells like MAIT and iNKT could partly confound the zero-insertion analyses. Models predicted less out-of-frame TCR alpha sharing in monozygotic twins than was found.

Germline assignment: CDR1 SGHRS and CDR2 YFSETQ. The CDR3 extends over 15 amino acids. Template switching created a universal primer site, and the cDNA included unique molecular identifiers. TCRdb reanalysed the 5' RACE reads using MiXCR and keeps one entry per CDR3 protein. This sample has hundreds of thousands of distinct CDR3 sequences, with about 12% found just once. All donors comprised healthy Caucasians. This clonotype was seen many times. The target antigen is unknown. One end of the junction does not line up with germline, which may come from a read error. The data were also submitted as part of a second study, on yellow fever vaccine responses in identical twins.

Sequenced input: PBMCs. The sequence was collected from a woman aged 18-29 years in good health. The gene calls are TRBV5-1 and TRBJ2-3; weak D call: TRBD2 (6 bases). The CDR3 coding sequence is TGTGCCAGCAGCTTAGTGAGCGGGAGCACAGATACGCAGTATTTT. Residues: CASSLVSGSTDTQYF.